This passage covers 8 T cell receptor beta chains from one sample sequenced in a study of cytomegalovirus exposure and HLA in healthy donors. The PCR ran on 60 Vbeta and 13 Jbeta primers. Clones were sequenced by immunoSEQ multiplex PCR, and TCRdb holds only the in-frame ones, with some missing. The sample includes some 130,000 clones, 65% to 80% of them seen just once. Sequencing used PBMCs. All receptors come from a human donor in good health.

The V call is TRBV5-1, the J call TRBJ1-2; TRBD1 matches at 11 bases. The CDR3 extends over 16 amino acids. Losses at the gene ends were 4 bases for V and 5 bases for J; bases not matched to a gene: 10. The germline V gene encodes CDR1 SGHRS and CDR2 YFSETQ. CDR3 nucleotides: TGCGCCAGCAGCCCCTTGGGGACAGGGGGGGCTTATGGCTACACCTTC. Translated: CASSPLGTGGAYGYTF.

Only one count was recorded for this clone. The chain uses TRBV11-2 and TRBJ2-7; a weak D match, TRBD2 (5 bases). Germline values: CDR1 SGHAT, CDR2 FQNNGV. V lost 5 bases and J 1 base, leaving 15 bases between the germline ends. There are 15 residues in the CDR3. The CDR3 region has the DNA TGTGCCAGCAGCCCTCACACTAGAGAATCCTACGAGCAGTACTTC. It is translated as CASSPHTRESYEQYF.

This clone turned up a few times. The J gene is TRBJ1-3, the V gene TRBV5-5; D possibly corresponds to TRBD1 (6 bases). The CDR3 extends over 16 amino acids. Germline V gives CDR1 SGHKS, CDR2 YYEKEE (reference sequence). The V gene lost 2 bases and the J gene lost 2 bases, with 14 bases spanning the gap. The chain's CDR3 is CASSFGGGRAGNTIYF. CDR3 DNA sequence: TGTGCCAGCAGCTTCGGAGGGGGGAGGGCTGGAAACACCATATATTTT.

The V call is TRBV6-1, the J call TRBJ2-7, with D tentatively TRBD1 (5 bases). This CDR3 comprises 13 residues. V lost 2 bases to trimming and J lost 1 base, with 6 bases between them. Germline V gives CDR1 MNHNS, CDR2 SASEGT. The CDR3 spells CASSEPGSYEQYF. CDR3 nucleotide sequence: TGTGCCAGCAGTGAACCAGGGTCCTACGAGCAGTACTTC.

This clone was observed once. This chain joins TRBV11-2 and TRBJ2-2, with 9 bases lining up with TRBD2. Germline V gives CDR1 SGHAT, CDR2 FQNNGV. With V trimmed by 4 bases and J by 6 bases, 6 bases remained unmatched. The CDR3 spans 15 residues. CDR3 loop: CASSSRLAGSGELFF. DNA of the CDR3: TGTGCCAGCAGCTCCCGGCTAGCGGGGTCCGGGGAGCTGTTTTTT.

V and J are TRBV28 and TRBJ1-5; 9 nucleotides match TRBD1. The germline V gene encodes CDR1 MDHEN and CDR2 SYDVKM. The CDR3 runs to 15 residues. J lost 2 bases, V lost 5 bases, and 4 bases had no gene match. The CDR3 DNA sequence: TGTGCCAGCAGTACAACAGGGGGCGGCAATCAGCCCCAGCATTTT. Translation gives CASSTTGGGNQPQHF.

This chain connects TRBV6-1 to TRBJ1-5, with TRBD1 as a possible D gene (5 bases). The length of the CDR3 is 13 residues. Trimming removed 1 base at V and 8 bases at J, with 9 bases between. Germline loops: CDR1 MNHNS, CDR2 SASEGT. DNA for the CDR3: TGTGCCAGCAGTGAAGATTGGGGCAAGCCCCAGCATTTT. Protein product: CASSEDWGKPQHF.

Regarding this clone: At one end, the junction sequence differs from germline, possibly due to a read error. V gene TRBV7-9 combines with J gene TRBJ1-2; D may be TRBD1 (6 bases). This CDR3 is 12 amino acids long. CDR1 and CDR2 (germline): SEHNR, FQNEAQ (reference sequence). For the CDR3, the DNA is TGTTCCAGCAGCCTACAGGGTAATGGCTACACCTTC. Protein product: CSSSLQGNGYTF.